The rows below give T cell receptor beta chains drawn from one sample of a study of T cell changes during pregnancy in multiple sclerosis. Sequencing was performed with immunoSEQ multiplex PCR; in TCRdb, only in-frame clones are kept and a portion is missing. The top ten hold less than 4.5% of the sample, which has under 120,000 clones, roughly 92% seen once. The specimen comprised peripheral blood, sampled after pregnancy. The receptors come from a female donor with multiple sclerosis, enrolled in a pregnancy study. Each CDR3 is given with its conserved first and last residue. Fields, in order: D gene, CDR3 length, V gene, J gene, clone size, CDR3 protein, CDR3 DNA. A D gene is named only where the DNA matches it firmly. Not every row has a clone size; where given, it reads once, few, many or a size class.

D: TRBD1; length: 16; V: TRBV13; J: TRBJ1-1; size: -; CDR3: CASSTQPGTGNTEAFF; DNA: TGTGCCAGCAGCACCCAACCGGGGACAGGGAACACTGAAGCTTTCTTT
D: TRBD1; length: 15; V: TRBV9; J: TRBJ1-2; size: -; CDR3: CASSVTGGANYGYTF; DNA: TGTGCCAGCAGCGTAACAGGGGGCGCGAACTATGGCTACACCTTC
D: -; length: 12; V: TRBV29-1; J: TRBJ1-1; size: -; CDR3: CSAVGVNTEAFF; DNA: TGCAGCGCCGTCGGGGTTAACACTGAAGCTTTCTTT
D: -; length: 15; V: TRBV7-8; J: TRBJ1-5; size: -; CDR3: CASSLDQGVNQPQHF; DNA: TGTGCCAGCAGCTTAGATCAAGGGGTGAATCAGCCCCAGCATTTT
D: -; length: 17; V: TRBV27; J: TRBJ1-6; size: -; CDR3: CASSQGGKSSYNSPLHF; DNA: TGTGCCAGCAGTCAGGGCGGGAAGAGCTCCTATAATTCACCCCTCCACTTT
D: -; length: 14; V: TRBV6-1; J: TRBJ1-2; size: -; CDR3: CASSERRGDYGYTF; DNA: TGTGCCAGCAGTGAACGGCGGGGCGACTATGGCTACACCTTC
D: TRBD1; length: 15; V: TRBV6-5; J: TRBJ2-1; size: -; CDR3: CASRRPGQGFDEQFF; DNA: TGTGCCAGCAGGAGACCGGGACAGGGCTTCGATGAGCAGTTCTTC
D: TRBD2; length: 16; V: TRBV7-6; J: TRBJ2-1; size: -; CDR3: CASRGGSEAHVNEQFF; DNA: TGTGCCAGCAGGGGAGGGTCGGAGGCACACGTGAATGAGCAGTTCTTC
D: -; length: 15; V: TRBV6-1; J: TRBJ1-2; size: -; CDR3: CASSAPWRVSYGYTF; DNA: TGTGCCAGCAGTGCCCCTTGGAGGGTAAGCTATGGCTACACCTTC
D: TRBD1; length: 13; V: TRBV7-2; J: TRBJ2-7; size: -; CDR3: CASSSRTGSLPHF; DNA: TGTGCCAGCAGCTCAAGGACAGGGTCGTTACCGCACTTC
D: TRBD2; length: 16; V: TRBV5-6; J: TRBJ2-7; size: -; CDR3: CASSLVPAGASYEQYF; DNA: TGTGCCAGCAGCTTGGTACCAGCGGGGGCCTCCTACGAGCAGTACTTC
D: -; length: 15; V: TRBV4-1; J: TRBJ2-7; size: -; CDR3: CASSQVGGNSYEQYF; DNA: TGCGCCAGCAGCCAAGTGGGCGGGAACTCCTACGAGCAGTACTTC
D: TRBD2; length: 18; V: TRBV5-1; J: TRBJ2-3; size: -; CDR3: CASSPGLAGGRSTDTQYF; DNA: TGCGCCAGCAGCCCGGGACTAGCGGGGGGGCGGAGCACAGATACGCAGTATTTT
D: TRBD1; length: 16; V: TRBV6-6; J: TRBJ2-2; size: once; CDR3: CASSYSLQGAHGELFF; DNA: TGTGCCAGCAGTTACTCCCTACAGGGGGCGCACGGGGAGCTGTTTTTT
D: TRBD1; length: 14; V: TRBV28; J: TRBJ2-7; size: once; CDR3: CASSFPRGQAVQYF; DNA: TGTGCCAGCAGTTTCCCCAGGGGACAGGCTGTGCAGTACTTC
D: TRBD1; length: 15; V: TRBV7-9; J: TRBJ2-5; size: -; CDR3: CASSRVDRSQETQYF; DNA: TGTGCCAGCAGCAGGGTGGACAGGAGCCAAGAGACCCAGTACTTC
D: TRBD2; length: 14; V: TRBV7-8; J: TRBJ2-7; size: -; CDR3: CASSLGLAGYEQYF; DNA: TGTGCCAGCAGCTTAGGACTAGCGGGGTACGAGCAGTACTTC
D: -; length: 15; V: TRBV13; J: TRBJ1-2; size: -; CDR3: CASSTPDDTGYGYTF; DNA: TGTGCCAGCAGCACCCCGGACGACACAGGCTATGGCTACACCTTC
D: TRBD2; length: 17; V: TRBV5-6; J: TRBJ2-3; size: -; CDR3: CASSNTGGQGSTDTQYF; DNA: TGTGCCAGCAGCAACACGGGGGGGCAAGGAAGCACAGATACGCAGTATTTT
D: TRBD2; length: 15; V: TRBV7-2; J: TRBJ2-1; size: -; CDR3: CASRKTSGGHNEQFF; DNA: TGTGCCAGCAGGAAGACTAGCGGGGGGCATAATGAGCAGTTCTTC
D: -; length: 15; V: TRBV6-6; J: TRBJ2-5; size: once; CDR3: CASSSGGGFQETQYF; DNA: TGTGCCAGCAGCTCGGGGGGCGGTTTCCAAGAGACCCAGTACTTC
D: -; length: 15; V: TRBV2; J: TRBJ2-7; size: -; CDR3: CASSSDRLVSYEQYF; DNA: TGTGCCAGCAGTTCCGACAGGCTAGTCTCCTACGAGCAGTACTTC
D: -; length: 14; V: TRBV11-1; J: TRBJ2-7; size: -; CDR3: CASSLLQSSYEQYF; DNA: TGTGCCAGCAGCTTACTACAGAGCTCCTACGAGCAGTACTTC
D: TRBD1; length: 15; V: TRBV14; J: TRBJ2-1; size: -; CDR3: CASSHLGQGYNEQFF; DNA: TGTGCCAGCAGCCACTTAGGACAGGGATACAATGAGCAGTTCTTC
D: -; length: 14; V: TRBV5-5; J: TRBJ1-5; size: -; CDR3: CASSWGGGNQPQHF; DNA: TGTGCCAGCAGCTGGGGGGGAGGCAATCAGCCCCAGCATTTT
D: -; length: 15; V: TRBV19; J: TRBJ1-1; size: -; CDR3: CASRPGGEWGTEAFF; DNA: TGTGCCAGTAGGCCCGGGGGGGAATGGGGCACTGAAGCTTTCTTT
D: -; length: 18; V: TRBV25-1; J: TRBJ2-6; size: -; CDR3: CASSATLNWTKSGQRPDF; DNA: TGTGCCAGCAGTGCGACCCTAAACTGGACAAAGTCGGGCCAACGTCCTGACTTC
D: TRBD1; length: 13; V: TRBV13; J: TRBJ2-7; size: once; CDR3: CASSPGTGNEQYF; DNA: TGTGCCAGCAGCCCAGGGACAGGGAACGAGCAGTACTTC
D: -; length: 13; V: TRBV5-6; J: TRBJ2-5; size: once; CDR3: CASSLVGGETQYF; DNA: TGTGCCAGCAGCTTGGTAGGGGGTGAGACCCAGTACTTC
D: -; length: 12; V: TRBV30; J: TRBJ2-1; size: -; CDR3: CAWSSTGLEQFF; DNA: TGTGCCTGGAGTTCCACAGGGCTTGAGCAGTTCTTC
D: -; length: 14; V: TRBV13; J: TRBJ1-2; size: -; CDR3: CASSIFQVDSGYTF; DNA: TGTGCCAGCAGCATCTTTCAGGTAGACAGCGGCTACACCTTC
D: -; length: 14; V: TRBV7-9; J: TRBJ1-5; size: -; CDR3: CASSTDSRNQPQHF; DNA: TGTGCCAGCAGCACGGACAGTCGTAATCAGCCCCAGCATTTT
D: -; length: 14; V: TRBV1; J: TRBJ1-5; size: -; CDR3: CTSTMGFRDQPQHF; DNA: TGCACCAGCACCATGGGGTTCAGGGATCAGCCCCAGCATTTT
D: -; length: 12; V: TRBV13; J: TRBJ2-3; size: -; CDR3: CASSLGLEAQYF; DNA: TGTGCCAGCAGCTTAGGACTAGAGGCGCAGTATTTT
D: TRBD1; length: 18; V: TRBV9; J: TRBJ1-4; size: -; CDR3: CASSVVGQGRVLGEKLFF; DNA: TGTGCCAGCAGCGTAGTAGGACAGGGGAGGGTTTTGGGGGAAAAACTGTTTTTT